The 12 T cell receptor beta chains reported below all come from one sample, sequenced in a study of T cell changes during pregnancy in multiple sclerosis. Using immunoSEQ multiplex PCR, the repertoire was profiled, and TCRdb retains in-frame clones only, with some absent. The sample records around 95,000 clones, around 94% being singletons. The starting material was peripheral blood, obtained after pregnancy. These receptors all stem from a female donor in good health, enrolled as a control in a pregnancy study.

This chain joins TRBV27 and TRBJ2-3; the match to TRBD2 covers 7 bases. CDR1 is MNHEY, CDR2 SMNVEV, per germline (reference sequence). The V segment lost 2 bases and the J segment 1 base; nucleotides outside the gene matches: 12. The CDR3 has 18 amino acids. CDR3 loop: CASSLTVRASGGTDTQYF. The CDR3 DNA reads TGTGCCAGCAGTTTAACTGTAAGGGCTAGCGGCGGCACAGATACGCAGTATTTT.

The chain uses TRBV5-6 and TRBJ2-7; D unclear. V lost 1 base and J lost 0, with 14 bases in between. CDR1 and CDR2 from the germline V gene are SGHDT and YYEEEE. The CDR3 has 16 amino acids. The CDR3 sequence: CASSLLVGRHSYEQYF. DNA of the CDR3: TGTGCCAGCAGCTTGTTAGTTGGTCGCCACTCCTACGAGCAGTACTTC.

The chain employs TRBV27 and TRBJ2-7, with TRBD2 matching 7 bases. Germline V gene data show CDR1 as MNHEY and CDR2 as SMNVEV (reference sequence). V lost 9 bases and J lost 3; bases outside the gene matches: 5. The CDR3 has 12 residues. CDR3: CASRTRYYEQYF. The DNA of the CDR3 is TGTGCCAGTAGGACTAGGTACTACGAGCAGTACTTC.

This clone was observed a single time. This chain joins TRBV6-6 and TRBJ2-3; 8 positions agree with TRBD1. V lost 6 bases to trimming and J lost 4 bases; unmatched junction nucleotides: 3. This CDR3 is built from 13 residues. Germline V CDR1 and CDR2: MNHNY, SVGAGI (reference sequence). CDR3 bases: TGTGCCAGCAGCCGGACAGGGCCAGATACGCAGTATTTT. Translated, it gives CASSRTGPDTQYF.

The V and J genes are TRBV7-9 and TRBJ2-5, with D possibly being TRBD2 (5 bases). Germline V gives CDR1 SEHNR, CDR2 FQNEAQ (reference sequence). V was cut by 4 bases and J by 4 bases, with 13 bases left in between. The CDR3 extends over 14 amino acids. The CDR3 nucleotides are TGTGCCAGCAGCTCCCGGACTCGGGGAGAGACCCAGTACTTC. This encodes CASSSRTRGETQYF.

The chain uses TRBV27 and TRBJ2-5; D remains ambiguous. V lost 5 bases, J lost 4 bases, and 8 bases lay in between. This CDR3 has 12 amino acids. The germline gives CDR1 MNHEY, CDR2 SMNVEV (reference sequence). CDR3 nucleotides: TGTGCCAGCAGTCCGCCGGGAGAGACCCAGTACTTC. Translating gives CASSPPGETQYF.

In regard to this clone: The DNA is omitted, as the CDR3 cannot be located on it reliably, and the CDR3 follows TCRdb's listing. The rearrangement uses TRBV28 and TRBJ2-7; the D call TRBD2 from the table was never checked on the DNA. Looked up from germline, CDR1 is MDHEN and CDR2 is SYDVKM. Including both end residues, the CDR3 is 12 amino acids long. CDR3 loop: CASSLVASGSSF.

This chain joins TRBV5-6 and TRBJ1-1, with D uncertain. The V and J ends lost 4 bases and 11 bases respectively, with 18 bases between them. The CDR3 contains 13 residues. Germline V lookup: CDR1 SGHDT, CDR2 YYEEEE. The CDR3 reads CASSLASGLGAFF. The CDR3 nucleotides are TGTGCCAGCAGCCTTGCGTCAGGACTGGGGGCTTTCTTT.

The V and J genes are TRBV7-2 and TRBJ2-1; D is undetermined. The V end lost 0 bases, the J end lost 4 bases, and 7 bases lay between the germline ends. This CDR3 has 14 amino acids. Germline-derived CDR1 and CDR2 are SGHTA and FQGNSA. The chain's CDR3 is CASSLARRYNEQFF. The CDR3, as DNA: TGTGCCAGCAGCTTAGCGCGGCGGTACAATGAGCAGTTCTTC.

This chain connects TRBV11-2 to TRBJ1-1; the D gene is possibly TRBD1 (5 bases). Germline V CDR1 and CDR2: SGHAT, FQNNGV. Trimming stripped 0 bases from V and 4 bases from J, with 9 bases between. The CDR3 contains 14 residues. Here the CDR3 DNA reads TGTGCCAGCAGCTTAGATCAGGGTACCACTGAAGCTTTCTTT. Protein product: CASSLDQGTTEAFF.

This clone was detected only a few times. The chain carries TRBV19 and TRBJ1-5, with D hard to call. Deletions cut 3 bases from V and 6 bases from J, with 6 bases between. Germline CDR1 reads LNHDA; CDR2 reads SQIVND (reference sequence). The CDR3 runs to 12 residues. The CDR3 loop is CASSIRGQPQHF. The CDR3 nucleotides read TGTGCCAGTAGTATTCGGGGTCAGCCCCAGCATTTT.

This sequence joins TRBV29-1 and TRBJ2-6, with D unclear. The V gene lost 6 bases and the J gene lost 1 base, with 13 bases spanning the gap. Germline values: CDR1 SQVTM, CDR2 ANQGSEA. CDR3 size: 15 residues. The CDR3: CSVAQQHSGANVLTF. The CDR3 bases are TGCAGCGTAGCCCAACAGCATTCTGGGGCCAACGTCCTGACTTTC.